This TCR beta chain appears in the sequencing data of a study of blood T cells in healthy people across ages. At least ten counts were recorded for this clonotype. For the second PCR, which ran for roughly 7 to 11 cycles, a sample-barcoded 5' primer and a J-beta primer mix were used. The authors tagged each cDNA molecule using a template-switch adaptor with 12 random nucleotides. TCRdb passed the 5' RACE reads through MiXCR, listing each CDR3 protein once. The sample shows some 1.6 million distinct CDR3 sequences, about 31% of them seen only once. V gave up 4 bases and J gave up 2 bases, with 11 bases separating them. The CDR3 extends over 13 amino acids. Per the germline V gene, CDR1 is DFQATT and CDR2 is SNEGSKA (reference sequence). Whenever a sample was processed, at least 6.5 million PBMCs were isolated.

The gene calls are TRBV20-1 and TRBJ2-5, with TRBD1 as a possible D gene (5 bases). The source is a woman aged 25 to 39 in good health. Sequencing was done on a sample of blood. The DNA for the CDR3 is TGCAGTGCTAAGGCAGGGATTCAAGAGACCCAGTACTTC. Translation: CSAKAGIQETQYF.